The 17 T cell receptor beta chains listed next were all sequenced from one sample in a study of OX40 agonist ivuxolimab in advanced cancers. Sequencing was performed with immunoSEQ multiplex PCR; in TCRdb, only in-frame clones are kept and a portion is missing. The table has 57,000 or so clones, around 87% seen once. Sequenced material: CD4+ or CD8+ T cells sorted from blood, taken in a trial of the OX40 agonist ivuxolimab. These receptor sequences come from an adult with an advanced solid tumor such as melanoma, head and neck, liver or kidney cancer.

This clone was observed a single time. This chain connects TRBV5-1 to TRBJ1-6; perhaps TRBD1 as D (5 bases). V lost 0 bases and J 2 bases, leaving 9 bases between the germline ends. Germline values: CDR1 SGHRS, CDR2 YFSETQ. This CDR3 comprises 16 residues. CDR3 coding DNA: TGCGCCAGCAGCTTGGCAGGGTCCCCCTATAATTCACCCCTCCACTTT. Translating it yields CASSLAGSPYNSPLHF. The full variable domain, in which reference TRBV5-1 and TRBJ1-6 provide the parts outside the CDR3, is KAGVTQTPRYLIKTRGQQVTLSCSPISGHRSVSWYQQTPGQGLQFLFEYFSETQRNKGNFPGRFSGRQFSNSRSEMNVSTLELGDSALYLCASSLAGSPYNSPLHFGNGTRLTVT.

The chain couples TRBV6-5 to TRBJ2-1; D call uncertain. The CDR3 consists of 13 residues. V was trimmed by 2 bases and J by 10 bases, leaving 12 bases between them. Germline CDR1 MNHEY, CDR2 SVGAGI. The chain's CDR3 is CASSYELDREQFF. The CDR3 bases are TGTGCCAGCAGTTACGAACTTGATCGGGAGCAGTTCTTC.

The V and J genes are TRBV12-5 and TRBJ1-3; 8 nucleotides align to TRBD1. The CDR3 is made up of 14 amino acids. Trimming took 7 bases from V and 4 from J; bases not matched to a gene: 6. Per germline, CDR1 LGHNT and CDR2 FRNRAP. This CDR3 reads CASVRTGPGNTIYF. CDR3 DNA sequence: TGTGCTAGTGTCCGGACAGGGCCCGGAAACACCATATATTTT.

Written as DNA, the CDR3 is TGCAGCGTTGGGTCCCCCAATGGCCACGAGCAGTACTTC. This sequence encodes CSVGSPNGHEQYF. The chain combines TRBV29-1 with TRBJ2-7; D unresolved. Between the trimmed V and J ends, which lost 4 bases and 5 bases, there was a span of 15 bases. This CDR3 is built from 13 residues. CDR1 SQVTM and CDR2 ANQGSEA come from the germline V gene.

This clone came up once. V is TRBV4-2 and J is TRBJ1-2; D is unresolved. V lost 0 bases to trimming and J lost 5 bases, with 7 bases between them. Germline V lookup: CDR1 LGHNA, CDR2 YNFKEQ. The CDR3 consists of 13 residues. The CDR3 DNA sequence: TGTGCCAGCAGCCAAGAGGCAGGATATGGCTACACCTTC. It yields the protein CASSQEAGYGYTF.

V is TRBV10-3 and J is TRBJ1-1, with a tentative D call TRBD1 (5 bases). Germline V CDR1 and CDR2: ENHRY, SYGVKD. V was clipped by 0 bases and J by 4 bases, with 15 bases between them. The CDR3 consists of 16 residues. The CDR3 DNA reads TGTGCCATCAGTGAGTCGAATCTAGGGGTCGGCACTGAAGCTTTCTTT. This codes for CAISESNLGVGTEAFF.

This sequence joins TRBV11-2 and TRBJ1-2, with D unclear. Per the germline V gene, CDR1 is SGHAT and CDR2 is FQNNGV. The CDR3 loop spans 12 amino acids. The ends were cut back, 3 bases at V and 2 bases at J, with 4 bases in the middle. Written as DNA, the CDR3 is TGTGCCAGCAGCTTCGAAAACTATGGCTACACCTTC. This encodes CASSFENYGYTF.

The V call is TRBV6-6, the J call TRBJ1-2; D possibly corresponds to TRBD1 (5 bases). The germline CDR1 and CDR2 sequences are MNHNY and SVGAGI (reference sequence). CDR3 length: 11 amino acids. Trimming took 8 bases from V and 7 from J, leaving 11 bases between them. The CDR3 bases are TGTGCCAGCGGACGACAGCTTGGCTACACCTTC. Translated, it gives CASGRQLGYTF.

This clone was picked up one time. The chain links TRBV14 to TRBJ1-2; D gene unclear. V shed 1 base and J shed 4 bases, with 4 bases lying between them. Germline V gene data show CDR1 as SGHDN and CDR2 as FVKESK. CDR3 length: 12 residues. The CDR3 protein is CASSQVAYGYTF. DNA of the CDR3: TGTGCCAGCAGCCAAGTTGCCTATGGCTACACCTTC. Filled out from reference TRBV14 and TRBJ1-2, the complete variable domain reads EAGVTQFPSHSVIEKGQTVTLRCDPISGHDNLYWYRRVMGKEIKFLLHFVKESKQDESGMPNNRFLAERTGGTYSTLKVQPAELEDSGVYFCASSQVAYGYTFGSGTRLTVV.

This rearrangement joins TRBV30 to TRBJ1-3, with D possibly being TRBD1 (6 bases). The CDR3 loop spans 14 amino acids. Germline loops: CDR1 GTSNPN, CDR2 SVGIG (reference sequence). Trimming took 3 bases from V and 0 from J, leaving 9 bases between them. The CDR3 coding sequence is TGTGCCTGGAGCCCGGGGGCCTCTGGAAACACCATATATTTT. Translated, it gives CAWSPGASGNTIYF.

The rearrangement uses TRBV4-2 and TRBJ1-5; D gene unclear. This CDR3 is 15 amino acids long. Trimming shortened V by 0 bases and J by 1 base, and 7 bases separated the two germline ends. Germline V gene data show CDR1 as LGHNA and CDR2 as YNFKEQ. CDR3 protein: CASSQDWGSNQPQHF. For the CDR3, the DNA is TGTGCCAGCAGCCAAGATTGGGGAAGCAATCAGCCCCAGCATTTT.

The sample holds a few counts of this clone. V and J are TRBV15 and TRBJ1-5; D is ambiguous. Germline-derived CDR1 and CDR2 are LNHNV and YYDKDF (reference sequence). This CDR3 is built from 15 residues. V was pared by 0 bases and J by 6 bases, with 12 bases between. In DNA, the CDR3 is TGTGCCACCAGCAGAGATCCAAGCGGTTTTCAGCCCCAGCATTTT. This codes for CATSRDPSGFQPQHF.

The CDR3 DNA reads TGTGCCAGCGGCCCCTTGACAGTCATGAACACTGAAGCTTTCTTT. It yields the protein CASGPLTVMNTEAFF. The chain carries TRBV28 and TRBJ1-1; a weak D match, TRBD1 (5 bases). The germline CDR1 and CDR2 sequences are MDHEN and SYDVKM. Trimming left V 8 bases short and J 0 bases short, with 16 bases between. The CDR3 runs 15 residues.

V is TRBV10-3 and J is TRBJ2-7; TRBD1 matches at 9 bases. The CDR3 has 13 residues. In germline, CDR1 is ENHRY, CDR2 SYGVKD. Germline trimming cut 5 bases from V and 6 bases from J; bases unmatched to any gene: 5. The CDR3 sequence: CAISPGQGSEQYF. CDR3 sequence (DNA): TGTGCCATCAGTCCGGGACAGGGTTCCGAGCAGTACTTC.

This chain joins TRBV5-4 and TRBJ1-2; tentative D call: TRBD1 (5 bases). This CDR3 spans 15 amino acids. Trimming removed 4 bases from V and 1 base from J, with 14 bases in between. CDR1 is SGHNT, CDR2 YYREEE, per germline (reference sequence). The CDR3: CASSPGTSGNYGYTF. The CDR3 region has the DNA TGTGCCAGCAGCCCCGGGACTTCCGGTAACTATGGCTACACCTTC.

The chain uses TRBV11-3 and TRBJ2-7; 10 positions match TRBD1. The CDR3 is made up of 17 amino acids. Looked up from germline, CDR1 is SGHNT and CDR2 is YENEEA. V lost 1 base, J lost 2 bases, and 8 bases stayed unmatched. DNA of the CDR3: TGTGCCAGCAGCTTAGTTTCGACAGGGGGCGCCGCCTACGAGCAGTACTTC. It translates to CASSLVSTGGAAYEQYF.

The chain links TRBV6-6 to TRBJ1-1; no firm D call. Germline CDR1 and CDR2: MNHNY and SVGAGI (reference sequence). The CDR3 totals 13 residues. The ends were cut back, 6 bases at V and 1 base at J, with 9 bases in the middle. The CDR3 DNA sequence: TGTGCCAGCAGCCAATCAAGGAACACTGAAGCTTTCTTT. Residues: CASSQSRNTEAFF.